The clone carrying this T cell receptor beta chain has just one count. The data were taken from a study of blood T cell repertoires in COVID-19. Turning to the study itself: Acute and convalescent COVID-19 specimens originated in the United States, Italy and Spain. From T cells, B-cell-depleted T cells, or PBMCs came the material, which was cDNA or gDNA.

Study processing details: Scientists estimated how many nucleated cells there were by amplifying reference gene primers. Generated by immunoSEQ multiplex PCR, the TCRdb table keeps only in-frame clones and is missing some. V and J calls and clone size are given by that table; D and trimming were obtained from the DNA. The sample includes hundreds of thousands of clones, 85% of them seen just once. Germline values: CDR1 KGHSH, CDR2 LQKENI. There are 15 residues in the CDR3. Between the trimmed V and J ends, which lost 2 bases and 7 bases, there was a span of 17 bases. This sequence originates from a woman aged 18-29 years with acute or convalescent COVID-19. The sequencing input was peripheral blood. The chain uses TRBV18 and TRBJ1-1; D gene ambiguous. The CDR3 protein is CASSPTTPGGFEAFF. Written as DNA, the CDR3 is TGTGCCAGCTCACCAACGACCCCGGGAGGGTTTGAAGCTTTCTTT. The variable domain in full, with the rest retrieved from reference TRBV18 and TRBJ1-1, is NAGVMQNPRHLVRRRGQEARLRCSPMKGHSHVYWYRQLPEEGLKFMVYLQKENIIDESGMPKERFSAEFPKEGPSILRIQQVVRGDSAAYFCASSPTTPGGFEAFFGQGTRLTVV.